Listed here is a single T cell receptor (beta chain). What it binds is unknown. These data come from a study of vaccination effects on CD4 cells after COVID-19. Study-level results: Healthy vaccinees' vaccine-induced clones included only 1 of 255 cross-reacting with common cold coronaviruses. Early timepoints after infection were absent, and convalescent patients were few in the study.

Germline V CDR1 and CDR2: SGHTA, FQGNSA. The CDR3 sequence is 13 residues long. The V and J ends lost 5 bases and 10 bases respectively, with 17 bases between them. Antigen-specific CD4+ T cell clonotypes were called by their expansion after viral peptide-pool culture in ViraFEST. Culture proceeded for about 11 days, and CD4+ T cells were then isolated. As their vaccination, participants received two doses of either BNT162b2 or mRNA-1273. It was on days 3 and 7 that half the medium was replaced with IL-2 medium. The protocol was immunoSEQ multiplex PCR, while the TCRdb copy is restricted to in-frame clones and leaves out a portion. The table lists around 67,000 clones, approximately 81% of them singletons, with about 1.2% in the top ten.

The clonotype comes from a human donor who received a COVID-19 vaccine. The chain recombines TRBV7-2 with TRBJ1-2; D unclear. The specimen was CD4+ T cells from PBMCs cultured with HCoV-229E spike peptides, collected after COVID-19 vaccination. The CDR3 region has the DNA TGTGCCAGCAGCCCCCAAAGTTTGACTTTCTACACCTTC. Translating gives CASSPQSLTFYTF. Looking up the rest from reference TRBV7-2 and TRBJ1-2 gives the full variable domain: GAGVSQSPSNKVTEKGKDVELRCDPISGHTALYWYRQSLGQGLEFLIYFQGNSAPDKSGLPSDRFSAERTGGSVSTLTIQRTQQEDSAVYLCASSPQSLTFYTFGSGTRLTVV.